A single sample gave rise to the 28 T cell receptor beta chains below, sequenced in a study of post-analysis software for immune sequencing data. Overall study findings and caveats: Relative to controls, patients had about 5 TRBV segments at higher frequency, with TRBV5-6, TRBV5-1 and TRBV20-1 among these.

No antigens are known for them. The TCR beta cDNA libraries carried unique molecular identifiers. One entry per CDR3 protein results from TCRdb running MiXCR on the PCR reads. Seen here are hundreds of thousands of distinct CDR3 sequences, more than 30% observed once, and the top ten hold less than 8%. Sequenced input: blood. Receptors originate from a girl aged 2-9 years with multiple sclerosis.

The gene calls are TRBV6-5 and TRBJ2-7, with D possibly TRBD2 on 5 matching bases. V was clipped by 0 bases and J by 6 bases, with 15 bases between them. There are 15 residues in the CDR3. Germline CDR1 is MNHEY and CDR2 is SVGAGI. The CDR3 is CASSYSEERLSEQYF. The CDR3 coding sequence is TGTGCCAGCAGTTACTCGGAGGAGAGGCTCTCCGAGCAGTACTTC.

This clonotype was observed a handful of times. The V gene is TRBV4-1, the J gene TRBJ1-5; 9 bases agree with TRBD1. CDR3 length: 18 residues. Germline CDR1 and CDR2: MGHRA and YSYEKL. J gave up 0 bases and V 6 bases, and 12 bases lay outside the gene matches. The CDR3 nucleotides read TGCGCCAGCAGTCACACCTTCAGGACAGGGGATAGCAATCAGCCCCAGCATTTT. Translating it yields CASSHTFRTGDSNQPQHF.

CDR3 loop: CASSPAQPNTEAFF. CDR3 bases: TGTGCCAGCTCACCAGCGCAACCGAACACTGAAGCTTTCTTT. The rearrangement links TRBV18 to TRBJ1-1; no clear D. Trimming shortened V by 2 bases and J by 1 base, and 8 bases separated the two germline ends. The CDR3 contains 14 residues. Germline V gene lookup returns CDR1 KGHSH and CDR2 LQKENI.

The chain has TRBV12-3 or TRBV12-4 and TRBJ2-4; D remains ambiguous. The J call may be in error: the DNA end matches TRBJ2-7 better. The CDR3 covers 11 residues. The CDR3 is CASSLDHEQYF. In DNA, the CDR3 is TGTGCCAGCAGTTTAGATCACGAGCAGTACTTC.

V usage is TRBV29-1 and J usage is TRBJ2-3; 8 nucleotides line up with TRBD1. The V gene end was trimmed by 4 bases and the J gene end by 3 bases; junction bases not matched to a gene: 6. The germline gives CDR1 SQVTM, CDR2 ANQGSEA. There are 14 residues in the CDR3. The CDR3 DNA reads TGCAGCGTTGCCCCGGACAGGGTAACAGATACGCAGTATTTT. Protein product: CSVAPDRVTDTQYF.

This rearrangement joins TRBV14 to TRBJ2-4; D gene uncertain. The better agreement between TRBJ2-7 and the DNA end casts doubt on the J call. This CDR3 has 13 amino acids. Germline V gives CDR1 SGHDN, CDR2 FVKESK. Written as DNA, the CDR3 is TGTGCCAGCAGCCCAAGGCATTTCTACGAGCAGTACTTC. Protein: CASSPRHFYEQYF.

The table lists this clonotype with a few counts. The gene calls are TRBV18 and TRBJ2-3; D unresolved. Germline V gene sequence: CDR1 KGHSH, CDR2 LQKENI. V lost 3 bases and J 0 bases, leaving 10 bases between the germline ends. The CDR3 totals 15 residues. The CDR3 DNA reads TGTGCCAGCTCACCCGTGTTCGCTAGCACAGATACGCAGTATTTT. It codes for CASSPVFASTDTQYF.

The CDR3 reads CSAFEVTQYF. The CDR3 bases are TGCAGTGCCTTCGAGGTTACGCAGTATTTT. This sequence joins TRBV20-1 and TRBJ2-3; D ambiguous. The germline gives CDR1 DFQATT, CDR2 SNEGSKA (reference sequence). V lost 6 bases, J lost 8 bases, and 9 bases lay in between. The CDR3 covers 10 residues.

This clonotype occurred once. V is TRBV12-3 or TRBV12-4 and J is TRBJ2-7; tentatively, D is TRBD2 (6 bases). V lost 2 bases to trimming and J lost 6 bases, with 11 bases between them. This CDR3 spans 13 amino acids. CDR3 loop: CASSLPGSGEQYF. CDR3 coding DNA: TGTGCCAGCAGTTTACCGGGTAGCGGCGAGCAGTACTTC.

This clonotype was counted between two and nine times. The rearrangement joins TRBV20-1 to TRBJ2-1; 12 bases are a match to TRBD2. V was clipped by 3 bases and J by 10 bases; unmatched bases: 10. CDR3 length: 15 amino acids. Per germline, CDR1 DFQATT and CDR2 SNEGSKA (reference sequence). CDR3 DNA: TGCAGTGCTAGCCAAGGACTAGCGGGATCGTGGGAGCAGTTCTTC. Translating gives CSASQGLAGSWEQFF.

V gene TRBV7-2 combines with J gene TRBJ1-5; TRBD1 aligns across 9 bases. Per the germline V gene, CDR1 is SGHTA and CDR2 is FQGNSA. The CDR3 spans 15 residues. V was pared by 1 base and J by 6 bases, with 4 bases of the junction left unmatched. This chain's CDR3 is CASSLDGGQGQPQHF. DNA of the CDR3: TGTGCCAGCAGCTTAGATGGGGGACAGGGTCAGCCCCAGCATTTT.

The CDR3 protein is CASSSLAGEGTQYF. The CDR3 DNA is TGTGCCAGCAGCTCTCTAGCGGGAGAGGGTACGCAGTATTTT. The chain couples TRBV7-3 to TRBJ2-3; 10 bases are a match to TRBD2. This CDR3 comprises 14 residues. V shed 4 bases, J shed 8 bases, and the junction held 6 bases outside the gene matches. Germline CDR1 and CDR2: SGHTA and FQGTGA.

V usage is TRBV21-1 and J usage is TRBJ1-2. TRBV21-1 is tagged as a pseudogene. This CDR3 is 10 amino acids long. The CDR3 loop reads CALYPYGYTF. For the CDR3, the DNA is TGTGCCCTGTACCCCTATGGCTACACCTTC.

V usage is TRBV12-3 or TRBV12-4 and J usage is TRBJ1-1, with D hard to call. CDR3 length: 13 amino acids. With 5 bases removed from V and 3 bases from J, the gap between germline ends came to 10 bases. This chain's CDR3 is CASSVQEYTEAFF. DNA of the CDR3: TGTGCCAGCAGTGTCCAGGAATACACTGAAGCTTTCTTT.

This clonotype was picked up one time. The genes are TRBV19 and TRBJ1-2; D is possibly TRBD1 (6 bases). This CDR3 is built from 16 residues. Trimming stripped 7 bases from V and 0 bases from J, with 18 bases between. The germline CDR1 and CDR2 sequences are LNHDA and SQIVND (reference sequence). The CDR3: CASTTTVGGSNYGYTF. CDR3 sequence (DNA): TGTGCCAGTACCACGACGGTGGGGGGCTCTAACTATGGCTACACCTTC.

This clonotype came up a few times. The V and J genes are TRBV7-8 and TRBJ2-1, with D perhaps matching TRBD2 (6 bases). The V end lost 6 bases, the J end lost 3 bases, and 12 bases lay between the germline ends. Germline CDR1 reads SGHVS; CDR2 reads FQNEAQ. The CDR3 runs to 14 residues. CDR3 protein: CASRLREVYNEQFF. The CDR3 DNA reads as TGTGCCAGCAGACTCAGGGAGGTCTACAATGAGCAGTTCTTC.

This clonotype was seen repeatedly, ten times or more. The chain links TRBV20-1 to TRBJ2-4; D perhaps matches TRBD2 (6 bases). V was trimmed by 0 bases and J by 0 bases, leaving 15 bases between them. CDR3 length equals 17 residues. Germline V gene lookup returns CDR1 DFQATT and CDR2 SNEGSKA (reference sequence). The CDR3 DNA is TGCAGTGCTAGAGATCGGATGGGGGGACTAGCCAAAAACATTCAGTACTTC. This codes for CSARDRMGGLAKNIQYF.

This clonotype has just a few counts. The V call is TRBV14, the J call TRBJ2-5; D is unresolved. The CDR3 contains 14 residues. Germline V lookup: CDR1 SGHDN, CDR2 FVKESK. V was clipped by 1 base and J by 2 bases, with 8 bases between them. CDR3 amino acids: CASSQVHSQETQYF. CDR3 coding DNA: TGTGCCAGCAGCCAAGTACATTCACAAGAGACCCAGTACTTC.

The chain couples TRBV27 to TRBJ1-6; D call uncertain. This CDR3 is 14 amino acids long. Germline CDR1 is MNHEY and CDR2 is SMNVEV (reference sequence). V dropped 6 bases and J dropped 3 bases, with 9 bases sitting between them. The CDR3 spells CASRPQFYNSPLHF. CDR3 nucleotides: TGTGCCAGCAGACCCCAGTTCTATAATTCACCCCTCCACTTT.

The chain links TRBV2 to TRBJ2-5; D uncertain. This CDR3 has 15 residues. Deletions cut 4 bases from V and 5 bases from J, with 17 bases between. Germline CDR1 reads SNHLY; CDR2 reads FYNNEI. The CDR3 coding sequence is TGTGCCAGCAGTGGCTTGCCATCCTCTAGGGAGACCCAGTACTTC. It codes for CASSGLPSSRETQYF.

There are a few counts of this clonotype. The V gene is TRBV20-1, the J gene TRBJ1-2, with a possible D match to TRBD1 (5 bases). The CDR3 contains 11 residues. Germline CDR1 is DFQATT and CDR2 is SNEGSKA (reference sequence). V lost 6 bases, J lost 6 bases, and 11 bases lay in between. CDR3 residues: CSANQGHGYTF. The DNA of the CDR3 is TGCAGTGCCAACCAGGGACATGGCTACACCTTC.

The chain has TRBV6-1 and TRBJ1-1, with 9 bases lining up with TRBD1. Per germline, CDR1 MNHNS and CDR2 SASEGT. This CDR3 has 12 residues. After removal of 6 bases from V and 9 bases from J, the junction contained 5 bases not matched to a gene. The CDR3, as DNA: TGTGCCAGCAGGGAGGGACAGGGTAAAGCTTTCTTT. This encodes CASREGQGKAFF.

The chain links TRBV13 to TRBJ1-1, with a tentative D call TRBD1 (6 bases). V was cut by 7 bases and J by 0 bases, with 15 bases left in between. Germline CDR1 and CDR2: PRHDT and FYEKMQ (reference sequence). The CDR3 runs 15 residues. The CDR3 reads CASTQTGQLNTEAFF. The CDR3 DNA is TGTGCCAGCACCCAGACAGGACAGTTGAACACTGAAGCTTTCTTT.

This clonotype has a handful of counts. CDR3 amino acids: CASSEPTSAGDTQYF. The CDR3 DNA follows: TGTGCCAGCAGTGAACCGACGTCGGCAGGAGATACGCAGTATTTT. The rearrangement joins TRBV2 to TRBJ2-3, with unresolved D. Germline-derived CDR1 and CDR2 are SNHLY and FYNNEI. This CDR3 is 15 amino acids long. V gave up 2 bases and J gave up 5 bases, with 14 bases separating them.

CDR3 nucleotides: TGTGCCAGCCGGCTAACTAACACTGAAGCTTTCTTT. Its translation: CASRLTNTEAFF. The J gene is TRBJ1-1, the V gene TRBV2, with D uncertain. Trimming removed 8 bases from V and 2 bases from J, with 9 bases in between. The germline V gene has CDR1 SNHLY and CDR2 FYNNEI. The CDR3 is made up of 12 amino acids.

This clonotype was detected ten times or more. This chain links TRBV12-3 or TRBV12-4 with TRBJ2-5; 7 bases line up with TRBD1. The J call may not be correct, given that the DNA end is closer to TRBJ2-7. The CDR3 loop spans 13 amino acids. CDR3 sequence reads: CASSLRDSYEQYF. DNA for the CDR3: TGTGCCAGCAGTTTAAGGGACAGCTACGAGCAGTACTTC.

This clonotype turned up a few times. The genes are TRBV29-1 and TRBJ2-1; possible D gene TRBD2, 6 bases. CDR1 is SQVTM and CDR2 is ANQGSEA in the germline V gene. The CDR3 consists of 14 residues. Trimming left V 4 bases short and J 6 bases short, with 16 bases between. For the CDR3, the DNA is TGCAGCGTTGGACCCTCGGGGCGGGGCAATGAGCAGTTCTTC. Protein product: CSVGPSGRGNEQFF.

This rearrangement joins TRBV24-1 to TRBJ1-2; TRBD1 matches at 8 bases. The CDR3 is 14 residues long. V dropped 0 bases and J dropped 7; count of bases not matched to a gene: 3. Germline V CDR1 and CDR2: KGHDR, SFDVKD. CDR3 DNA: TGTGCCACCAGTGATTTGAGGACAGGGTCTGGCTACACCTTC. Amino acids: CATSDLRTGSGYTF.